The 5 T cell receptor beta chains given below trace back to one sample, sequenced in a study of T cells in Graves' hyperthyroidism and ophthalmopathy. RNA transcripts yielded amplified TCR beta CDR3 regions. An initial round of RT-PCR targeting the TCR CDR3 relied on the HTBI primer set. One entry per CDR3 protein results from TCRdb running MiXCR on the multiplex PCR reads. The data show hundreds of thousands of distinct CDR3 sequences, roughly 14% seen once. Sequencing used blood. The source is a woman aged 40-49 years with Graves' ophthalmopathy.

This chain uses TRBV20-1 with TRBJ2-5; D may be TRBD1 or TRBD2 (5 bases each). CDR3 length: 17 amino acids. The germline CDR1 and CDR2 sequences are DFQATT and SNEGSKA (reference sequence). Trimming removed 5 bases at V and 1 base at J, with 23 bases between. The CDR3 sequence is CSAPRRGLMSLQETQYF. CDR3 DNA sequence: TGCAGTGCTCCTAGACGGGGCCTTATGAGTCTCCAAGAGACCCAGTACTTC.

The CDR3 DNA reads as TGTGCCAGCAGTTTGGGTAGGCCCGGTAGCGGCTACACCTTC. Its protein is CASSLGRPGSGYTF. The J gene is TRBJ1-2, the V gene TRBV12-3 or TRBV12-4; D gene ambiguous. The CDR3 runs 14 residues. With 3 bases removed from V and 8 bases from J, the gap between germline ends came to 16 bases.

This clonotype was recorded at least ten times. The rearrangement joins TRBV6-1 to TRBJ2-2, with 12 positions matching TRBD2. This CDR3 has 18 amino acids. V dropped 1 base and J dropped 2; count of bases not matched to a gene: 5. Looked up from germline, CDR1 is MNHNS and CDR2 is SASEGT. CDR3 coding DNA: TGTGCCAGCAGTGAAGGACTAGCGGGAGAGTTAAACACCGGGGAGCTGTTTTTT. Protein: CASSEGLAGELNTGELFF.

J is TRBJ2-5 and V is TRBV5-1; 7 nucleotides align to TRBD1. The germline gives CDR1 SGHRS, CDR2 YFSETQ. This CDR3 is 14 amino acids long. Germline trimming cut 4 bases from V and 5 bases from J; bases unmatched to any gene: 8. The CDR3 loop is CASSAGTVAETQYF. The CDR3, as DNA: TGCGCCAGCAGCGCCGGGACAGTGGCCGAGACCCAGTACTTC.

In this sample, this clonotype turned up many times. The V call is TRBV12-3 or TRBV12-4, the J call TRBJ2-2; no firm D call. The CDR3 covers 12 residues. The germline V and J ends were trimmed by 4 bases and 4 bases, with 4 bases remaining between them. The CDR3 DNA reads TGTGCCAGCAGTTGGTCCACCGGGGAGCTGTTTTTT. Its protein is CASSWSTGELFF.